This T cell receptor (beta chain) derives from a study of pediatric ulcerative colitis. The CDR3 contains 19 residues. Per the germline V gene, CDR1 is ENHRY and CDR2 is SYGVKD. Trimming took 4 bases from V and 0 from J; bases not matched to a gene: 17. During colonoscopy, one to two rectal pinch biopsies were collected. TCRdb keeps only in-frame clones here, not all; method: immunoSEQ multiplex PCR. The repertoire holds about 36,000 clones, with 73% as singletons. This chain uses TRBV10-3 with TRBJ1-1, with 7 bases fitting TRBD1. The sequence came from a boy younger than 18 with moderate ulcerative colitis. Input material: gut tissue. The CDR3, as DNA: TGTGCCATCAGTGGTACCGGGACAGCGTTTCCGAGCATGAACACTGAAGCTTTCTTT. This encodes CAISGTGTAFPSMNTEAFF.